This T cell receptor beta chain was identified in a study of OX40 agonist ivuxolimab in advanced cancers. Study as a whole: Head and neck, renal cell, melanoma or hepatocellular carcinoma were the cancers that dose-escalation patients had.

This clone appeared once. Its antigen is not known. Regarding the study as a whole: Relative to CD4+, CD8+ T cells held more expanded clones on average.

Sequencing used immunoSEQ multiplex PCR; TCRdb keeps in-frame clones, though not all of them. The data show more than 80,000 clones, around 85% seen once. Collection of blood occurred at baseline, at cycle 4 day 1, and at cycle 7 day 1. Sequenced material: CD4+ or CD8+ T cells sorted from blood, taken in a trial of the OX40 agonist ivuxolimab. The source of this sequence is an adult with an advanced solid tumor such as melanoma, head and neck, liver or kidney cancer.

The CDR3 DNA reads as TGTGCCAGCAGCCCGGGTAGCGGGACCTACGAGCAGTACTTC. Amino acids: CASSPGSGTYEQYF. V and J are TRBV2 and TRBJ2-7; 8 bases match TRBD2. The CDR3 length is 14 residues. Germline CDR1 SNHLY, CDR2 FYNNEI. J lost 2 bases, V lost 6 bases, and 6 bases had no gene match.